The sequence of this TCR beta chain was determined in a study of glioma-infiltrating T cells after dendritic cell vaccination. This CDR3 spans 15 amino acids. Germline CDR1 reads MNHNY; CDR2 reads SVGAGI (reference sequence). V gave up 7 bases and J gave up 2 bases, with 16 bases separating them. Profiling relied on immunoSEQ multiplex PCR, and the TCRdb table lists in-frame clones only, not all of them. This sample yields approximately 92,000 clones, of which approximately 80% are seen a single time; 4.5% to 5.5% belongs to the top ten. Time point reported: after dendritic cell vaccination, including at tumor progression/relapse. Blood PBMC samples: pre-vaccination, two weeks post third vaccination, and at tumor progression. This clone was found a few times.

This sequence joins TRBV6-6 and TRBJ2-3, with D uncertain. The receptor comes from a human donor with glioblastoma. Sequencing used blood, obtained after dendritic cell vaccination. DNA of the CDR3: TGTGCCAGCACCCCGAGTGGTGTCTACACAGATACGCAGTATTTT. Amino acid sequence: CASTPSGVYTDTQYF.